This T cell receptor beta chain was retrieved from a study of shared clonotypes between healthy human individuals. Study-wide context: Samples came from two female and a few male donors aged 18 to 49.

This clone was detected only a few times. Its target is not known. General study points: Naive subsets, compared against memory subsets, generally had larger estimated richness values. Non-shared clonotypes had lower generation probabilities than clonotypes shared by all four sorted-subset donors.

Only in-frame clones appear in the TCRdb table, and some are missing; sequencing was by immunoSEQ multiplex PCR. The table includes around 1,000,000 clones, 60% to 85% detected once. Germline V gives CDR1 MNHNS, CDR2 SASEGT. The CDR3 length is 17 residues. Trimming shortened V by 2 bases and J by 0 bases, and 15 bases separated the two germline ends. Sequenced material: memory CD4+ T cells from PBMCs. Stated subset: CD45RA-negative fraction. The chain joins TRBV6-1 to TRBJ2-3, with D perhaps TRBD2 (6 bases). The source is a man between 18 and 35 years old in good health. Some clones in this sample may be carry-over from other donors' samples. CDR3 amino acids: CASSERALAASTDTQYF. The CDR3 DNA reads TGTGCCAGCAGTGAACGAGCGTTAGCGGCTAGCACAGATACGCAGTATTTT.